This entry features one T cell receptor (beta chain) sequence. This clone has more than one count but fewer than ten. The clone's antigen remains unknown. It has no much larger one-base neighbor in the sample; base qualities were not kept. This entry is derived from a study of CD8+ T cells in alopecia areata (dated by TCRdb to between 2018 and 2020). In terms of the full investigation: Treated patients were enrolled in an open-label pilot trial of oral tofacitinib at 5 to 10 mg twice daily for moderate-to-severe alopecia areata. Tofacitinib was given for 6 to 18 months, followed by 6 months of follow-up off drug to assess delayed response and recurrence. The study used high-throughput TCRbeta sequencing to examine T cell clonal expansion in alopecia areata, in both the C3H/HeJ mouse model and human patients. Human TCRbeta sequencing covered scalp tissue and sorted CD4+ and CD8+ peripheral blood T cells from patchy and totalis/universalis alopecia areata patients and healthy controls. Tofacitinib-treated patients had biopsies at baseline and at 4 and 24 weeks of treatment, with a later scalp biopsy in several patients. Scalp clonality was compared across normal scalp (n=4), patchy alopecia areata scalp (n=8), and alopecia totalis/universalis scalp (n=8). RNA was extracted with the PAXgene miRNA kit for fixed scalp, the miRNeasy kit for PBMCs, and the RNeasy kit for mouse skin. TCRbeta CDR3 regions were amplified by immunoSEQ multiplex PCR using 35 Vbeta forward and 13 Jbeta reverse primers. Study-wide findings and limitations: Compared with normal scalp, lesional scalp, particularly in alopecia totalis/universalis, had higher clonality and more expanded CD8+ clones, which suggests antigenic drive. Resident alphabeta T cells in normal human skin are also sequenced, complicating scalp TCR repertoire analysis, unlike mouse skin dominated by gammadelta T cells. TCR sequences shared between patients were less clear than in mice, possibly partly because of HLA diversity in the patient population.

The time point label, as the study defines it: baseline before oral tofacitinib. Lesional scalp punch biopsies and peripheral blood were obtained from alopecia areata patients. PBMCs were isolated by density centrifugation and stained for CD3, CD4 and CD8, after which CD4+ and CD8+ T cells were sorted on a FACSAria. To prepare the library, the immunoSEQ multiplex PCR assay was applied. RNA was extracted from all samples and reverse transcribed into cDNA as template for TCR sequencing. First-strand cDNA was synthesized using SuperScript III with a 2:1 mix of oligo-dT and random hexamers. A synthetic immune receptor repertoire was used to measure amplification bias, and any remaining bias was corrected computationally. The source study handled its data this way. Raw reads were preprocessed to remove errors, and CDR3 was defined according to IMGT conventions as the region from the conserved cysteine to phenylalanine. Clonality was computed as 1 minus the Shannon entropy, with the entropy normalized by log2 of the number of productive unique TCRs. CD4 or CD8 identity of scalp clones was inferred by cross-referencing scalp TCRbeta sequences with sorted blood CD4 and CD8 repertoires. The immuneACCESS repertoire file appears here via TCRdb, limited to in-frame rearrangements. These files lack a portion of the clones; in checked studies, under half of the deficit traces to unresolved V genes, and the cause of the others is not known. V and J calls and clone size are given by that table; D and trimming were obtained from the DNA. The sample table contains about 130,000 clones; only one count was recorded for about 49% of them. The ten biggest clones cover approximately 18% of the sample.

V loses 5 bases of germline sequence and J loses 0 bases, and the interval between the two ends is 17 bases. As encoded in the germline V gene, CDR1 is SGHTA while CDR2 is FQGNSA. The CDR3, from cysteine to phenylalanine, totals 16 residues. CDR3 DNA is the only sequence kept; it has 48 bases, read in frame from the first base. The source is a human donor with alopecia areata. Recombination connected TRBV7-2 to TRBJ2-7; the D call is tentative, TRBD1 or TRBD2, as each matches 5 bases. The source was CD8+ T cells sorted from blood, collected at week 0. The CDR3 protein: CASSQDHGTGSYEQYF. The sequence in DNA is TGTGCCAGCAGCCAAGATCACGGGACGGGCTCCTACGAGCAGTACTTC.